The 7 T cell receptor beta chains listed next were all sequenced from one sample in a study of blood T cell repertoires in COVID-19. Libraries were prepared by immunoSEQ multiplex PCR; TCRdb keeps only in-frame clonotypes and omits some of them. Found here are roughly 300,000 clones, 92% of them singletons; the top ten hold less than 20%. Input material: PBMCs or T cells enriched from blood (not recorded which). The receptors were gathered from a woman aged 25 to 39 who had recovered from COVID-19.

V gene TRBV27 combines with J gene TRBJ1-1, with 7 positions matching TRBD1. The CDR3 covers 14 residues. The ends lost 5 bases at V and 5 bases at J; junction bases unmatched: 8. Per the germline V gene, CDR1 is MNHEY and CDR2 is SMNVEV (reference sequence). This CDR3 is CASSLDRFGTEAFF. The CDR3 DNA follows: TGTGCCAGCAGTCTGGACAGGTTTGGGACTGAAGCTTTCTTT.

Of note for this clone: This sample also contains other DNA sequences that code for the same CDR3. The V and J genes are TRBV5-1 and TRBJ1-1, with a possible D match to TRBD1 (5 bases). The length of the CDR3 is 14 residues. V gave up 0 bases and J gave up 5 bases, with 11 bases separating them. Germline CDR1 and CDR2: SGHRS and YFSETQ. The CDR3 here is CASSLGTGGTEAFF. The CDR3 coding sequence is TGCGCCAGCAGCTTGGGCACAGGAGGGACTGAAGCTTTCTTT.

The chain joins TRBV2 to TRBJ2-3, with D perhaps TRBD2 (6 bases). The V and J ends lost 1 base and 4 bases respectively, with 15 bases between them. The length of the CDR3 is 16 residues. The germline V gene encodes CDR1 SNHLY and CDR2 FYNNEI. CDR3 loop: CASSEVGGALADTQYF. For the CDR3, the DNA is TGTGCCAGCAGTGAAGTGGGCGGGGCTCTGGCAGATACGCAGTATTTT. The entire variable domain, with the rest obtained from reference TRBV2 and TRBJ2-3, is as follows: EPEVTQTPSHQVTQMGQEVILRCVPISNHLYFYWYRQILGQKVEFLVSFYNNEISEKSEIFDDQFSVERPDGSNFTLKIRSTKLEDSAMYFCASSEVGGALADTQYFGPGTRLTVL.

This clone was seen once. J is TRBJ2-7 and V is TRBV3-1 (or the pseudogene TRBV3-2); 7 nucleotides agree with TRBD2. The CDR3 is made up of 16 amino acids. The V gene end was trimmed by 2 bases and the J gene end by 1 base; junction bases not matched to a gene: 8. Germline V lookup: CDR1 LGHDT, CDR2 YNNKEL (reference sequence). CDR3 residues: CASSQTRRERSYEQYF. The CDR3 nucleotides are TGTGCCAGCAGCCAAACCAGGCGGGAGAGGTCCTACGAGCAGTACTTC.

The chain uses TRBV27 and TRBJ1-5, with 7 bases aligning to TRBD1. Trimming at V came to 6 bases and at J to 0 bases, leaving 8 bases not matched to a gene. The CDR3 has 16 amino acids. The germline CDR1 and CDR2 sequences are MNHEY and SMNVEV (reference sequence). The CDR3 nucleotides read TGTGCCAGCAGGAGACAGGGTGGGTATAGCAATCAGCCCCAGCATTTT. This codes for CASRRQGGYSNQPQHF.

The gene calls are TRBV28 and TRBJ2-5; possible D gene TRBD2, 6 bases. Between the trimmed V and J ends, which lost 8 bases and 2 bases, there was a span of 12 bases. The CDR3 has 13 residues. The germline CDR1 and CDR2 sequences are MDHEN and SYDVKM. The CDR3: CASQTGGQETQYF. Written as DNA, the CDR3 is TGTGCCAGCCAAACTGGGGGGCAAGAGACCCAGTACTTC.

The rearrangement uses TRBV2 and TRBJ2-3; 8 nucleotides match TRBD1. The germline CDR1 and CDR2 sequences are SNHLY and FYNNEI. V shed 4 bases and J 4 bases; nucleotides not matched to a gene: 4. CDR3 length equals 14 residues. This CDR3 reads CASSVQGASDTQYF. The DNA for the CDR3 is TGTGCCAGCAGTGTTCAGGGGGCCTCAGATACGCAGTATTTT. Together with reference TRBV2 and TRBJ2-3, the CDR3 gives the full variable domain: EPEVTQTPSHQVTQMGQEVILRCVPISNHLYFYWYRQILGQKVEFLVSFYNNEISEKSEIFDDQFSVERPDGSNFTLKIRSTKLEDSAMYFCASSVQGASDTQYFGPGTRLTVL.